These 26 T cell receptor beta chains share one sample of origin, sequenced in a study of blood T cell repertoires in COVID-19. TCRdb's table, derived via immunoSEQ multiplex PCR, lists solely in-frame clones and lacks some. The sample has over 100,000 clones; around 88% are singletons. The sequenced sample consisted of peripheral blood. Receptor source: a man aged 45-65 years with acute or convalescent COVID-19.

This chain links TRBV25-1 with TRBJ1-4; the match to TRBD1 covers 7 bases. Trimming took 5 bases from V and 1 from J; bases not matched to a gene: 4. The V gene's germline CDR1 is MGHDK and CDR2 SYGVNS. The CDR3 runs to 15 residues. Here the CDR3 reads CASSKNRGTNEKLFF. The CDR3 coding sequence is TGTGCCAGCAGTAAAAACAGGGGAACTAATGAAAAACTGTTTTTT.

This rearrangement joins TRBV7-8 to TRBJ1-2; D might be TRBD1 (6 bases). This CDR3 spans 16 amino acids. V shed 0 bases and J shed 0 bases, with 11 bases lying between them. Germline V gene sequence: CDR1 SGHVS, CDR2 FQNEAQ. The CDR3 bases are TGTGCCAGCAGCTTAGCGCGGACAGTGTCTAACTATGGCTACACCTTC. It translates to CASSLARTVSNYGYTF.

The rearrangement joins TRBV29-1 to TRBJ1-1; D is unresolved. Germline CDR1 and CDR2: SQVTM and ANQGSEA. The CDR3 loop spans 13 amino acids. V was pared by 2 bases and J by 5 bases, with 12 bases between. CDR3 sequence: CSVENSVLTEAFF. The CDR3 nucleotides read TGCAGCGTTGAAAACTCGGTCTTAACTGAAGCTTTCTTT.

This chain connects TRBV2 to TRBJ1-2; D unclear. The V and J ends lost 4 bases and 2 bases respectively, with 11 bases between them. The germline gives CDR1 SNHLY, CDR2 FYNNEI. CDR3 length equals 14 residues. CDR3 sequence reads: CASSAGRTNYGYTF. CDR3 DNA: TGTGCCAGCAGTGCCGGGAGGACCAACTATGGCTACACCTTC.

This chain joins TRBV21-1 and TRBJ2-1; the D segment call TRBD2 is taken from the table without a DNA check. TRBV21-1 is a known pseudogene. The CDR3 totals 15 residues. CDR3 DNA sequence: TGTGCCAGCAGCAAAATAACGGGGACCTACAATGAGCAGTTCTTC. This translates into CASSKITGTYNEQFF.

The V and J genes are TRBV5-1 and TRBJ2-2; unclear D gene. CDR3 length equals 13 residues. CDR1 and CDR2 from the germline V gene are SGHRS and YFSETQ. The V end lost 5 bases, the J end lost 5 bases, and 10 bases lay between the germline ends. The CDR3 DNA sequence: TGCGCCAGCAGATTTGACGGGACCGGGGAGCTGTTTTTT. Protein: CASRFDGTGELFF.

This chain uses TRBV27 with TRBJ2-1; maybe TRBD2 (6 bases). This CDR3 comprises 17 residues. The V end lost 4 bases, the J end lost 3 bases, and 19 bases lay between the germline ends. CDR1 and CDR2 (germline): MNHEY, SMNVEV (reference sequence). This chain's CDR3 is CASSSQLSWDFYNEQFF. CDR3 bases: TGTGCCAGCAGTTCCCAACTTTCCTGGGACTTCTACAATGAGCAGTTCTTC.

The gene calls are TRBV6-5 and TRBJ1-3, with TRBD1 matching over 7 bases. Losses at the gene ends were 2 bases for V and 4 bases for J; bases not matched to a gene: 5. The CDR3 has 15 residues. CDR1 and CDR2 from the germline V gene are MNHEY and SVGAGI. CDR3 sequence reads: CASSYARGSGNTIYF. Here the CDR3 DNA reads TGTGCCAGCAGTTACGCCAGGGGGTCCGGAAACACCATATATTTT.

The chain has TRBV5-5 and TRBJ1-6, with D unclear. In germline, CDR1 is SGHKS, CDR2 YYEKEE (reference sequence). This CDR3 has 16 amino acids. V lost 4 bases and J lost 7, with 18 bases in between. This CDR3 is CASSRGGSGSNSPLHF. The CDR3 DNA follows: TGTGCCAGCAGCCGGGGAGGGTCCGGGTCCAATTCACCCCTCCACTTT.

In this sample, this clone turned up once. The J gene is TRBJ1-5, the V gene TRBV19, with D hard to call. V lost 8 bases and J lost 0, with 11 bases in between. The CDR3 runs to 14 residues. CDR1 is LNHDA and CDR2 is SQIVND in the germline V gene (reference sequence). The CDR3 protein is CASGVLDSNQPQHF. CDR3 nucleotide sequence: TGTGCCAGTGGAGTTCTCGATAGCAATCAGCCCCAGCATTTT.

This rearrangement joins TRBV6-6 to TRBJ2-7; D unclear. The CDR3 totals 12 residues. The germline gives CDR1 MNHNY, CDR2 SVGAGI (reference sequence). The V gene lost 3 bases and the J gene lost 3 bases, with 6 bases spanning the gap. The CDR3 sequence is CASSYISYEQYF. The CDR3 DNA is TGTGCCAGCAGTTATATTAGCTACGAGCAGTACTTC.

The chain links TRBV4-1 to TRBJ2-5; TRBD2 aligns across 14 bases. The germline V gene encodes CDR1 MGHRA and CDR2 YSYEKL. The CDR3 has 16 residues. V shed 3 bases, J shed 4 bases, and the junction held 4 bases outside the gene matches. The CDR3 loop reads CASSQRLAGGRETQYF. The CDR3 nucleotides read TGCGCCAGCAGCCAGAGACTAGCGGGAGGGAGAGAGACCCAGTACTTC.

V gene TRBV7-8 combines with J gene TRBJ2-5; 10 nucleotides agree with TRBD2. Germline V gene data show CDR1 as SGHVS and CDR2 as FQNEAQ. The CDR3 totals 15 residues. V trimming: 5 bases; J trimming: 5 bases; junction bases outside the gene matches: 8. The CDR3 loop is CASSAKGLATETQYF. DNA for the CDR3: TGTGCCAGCAGCGCAAAGGGACTAGCGACGGAGACCCAGTACTTC.

The CDR3 sequence: CASSITGGSGGYTF. The CDR3 DNA reads TGTGCCAGTAGTATCACAGGGGGTTCCGGCGGCTACACCTTC. The chain has TRBV19 and TRBJ1-2, with TRBD1 matching 8 bases. CDR1 and CDR2 (germline): LNHDA, SQIVND (reference sequence). J was trimmed by 8 bases and V by 3 bases; bases with no gene match: 8. There are 14 residues in the CDR3.

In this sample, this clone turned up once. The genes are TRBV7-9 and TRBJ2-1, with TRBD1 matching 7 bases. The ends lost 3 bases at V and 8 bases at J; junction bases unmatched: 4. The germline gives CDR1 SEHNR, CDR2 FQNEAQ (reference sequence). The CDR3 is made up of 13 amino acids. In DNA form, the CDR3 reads TGTGCCAGCAGCTTCGCCGGGACAGATGAGCAGTTCTTC. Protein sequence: CASSFAGTDEQFF.

CDR3 nucleotide sequence: TGTGCCAGCACCCCCGGGCGGAGGTACAATGAGCAGTTCTTC. Translation gives CASTPGRRYNEQFF. The V and J genes are TRBV28 and TRBJ2-1; D may be TRBD2 (5 bases). The CDR3 loop spans 14 amino acids. Trimming took 7 bases from V and 4 from J, leaving 14 bases between them. Germline-derived CDR1 and CDR2 are MDHEN and SYDVKM.

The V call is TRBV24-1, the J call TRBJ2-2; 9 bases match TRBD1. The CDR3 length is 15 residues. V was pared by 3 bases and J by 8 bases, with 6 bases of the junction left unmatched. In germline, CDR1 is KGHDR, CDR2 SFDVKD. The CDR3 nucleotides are TGTGCCACCAGTGATGCACAGGGGGCGTGGGGGGAGCTGTTTTTT. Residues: CATSDAQGAWGELFF.

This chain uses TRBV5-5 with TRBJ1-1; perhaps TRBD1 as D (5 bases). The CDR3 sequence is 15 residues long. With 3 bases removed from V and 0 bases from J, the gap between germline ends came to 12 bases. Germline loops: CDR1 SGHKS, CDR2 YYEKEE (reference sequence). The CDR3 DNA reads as TGTGCCAGCAGCTCACCGTCGGGGGTGAACACTGAAGCTTTCTTT. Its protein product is CASSSPSGVNTEAFF.

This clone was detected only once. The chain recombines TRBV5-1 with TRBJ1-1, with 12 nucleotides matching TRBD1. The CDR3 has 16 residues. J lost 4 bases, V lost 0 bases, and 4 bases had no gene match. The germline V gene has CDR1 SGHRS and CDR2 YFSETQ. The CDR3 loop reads CASSLAGQGASTEAFF. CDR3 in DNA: TGCGCCAGCAGCTTGGCGGGACAGGGGGCGTCCACTGAAGCTTTCTTT. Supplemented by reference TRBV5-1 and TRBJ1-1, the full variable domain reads KAGVTQTPRYLIKTRGQQVTLSCSPISGHRSVSWYQQTPGQGLQFLFEYFSETQRNKGNFPGRFSGRQFSNSRSEMNVSTLELGDSALYLCASSLAGQGASTEAFFGQGTRLTVV.

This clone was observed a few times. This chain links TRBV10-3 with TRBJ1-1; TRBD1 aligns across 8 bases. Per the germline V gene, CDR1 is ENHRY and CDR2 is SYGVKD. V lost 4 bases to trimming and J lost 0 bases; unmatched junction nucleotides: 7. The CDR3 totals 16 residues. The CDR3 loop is CAISGGTGGVNTEAFF. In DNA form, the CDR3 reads TGTGCCATCAGTGGTGGGACAGGCGGTGTGAACACTGAAGCTTTCTTT.

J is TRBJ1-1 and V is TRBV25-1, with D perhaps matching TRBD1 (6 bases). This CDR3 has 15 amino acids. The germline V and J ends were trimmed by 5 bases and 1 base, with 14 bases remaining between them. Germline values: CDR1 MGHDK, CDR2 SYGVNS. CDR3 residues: CASSPFRGSNTEAFF. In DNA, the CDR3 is TGTGCCAGCAGTCCATTTAGGGGGTCGAACACTGAAGCTTTCTTT.

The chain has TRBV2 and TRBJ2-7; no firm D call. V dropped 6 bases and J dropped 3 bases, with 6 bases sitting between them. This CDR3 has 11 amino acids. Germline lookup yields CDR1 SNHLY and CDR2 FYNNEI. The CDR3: CASRAVYEQYF. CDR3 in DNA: TGTGCCAGCAGAGCCGTCTACGAGCAGTACTTC.

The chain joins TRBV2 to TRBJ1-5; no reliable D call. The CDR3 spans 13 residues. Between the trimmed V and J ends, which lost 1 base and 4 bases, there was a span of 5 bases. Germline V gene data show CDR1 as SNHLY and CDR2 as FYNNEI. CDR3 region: CASSEEANQPQHF. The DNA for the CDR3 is TGTGCCAGCAGTGAAGAAGCTAATCAGCCCCAGCATTTT.

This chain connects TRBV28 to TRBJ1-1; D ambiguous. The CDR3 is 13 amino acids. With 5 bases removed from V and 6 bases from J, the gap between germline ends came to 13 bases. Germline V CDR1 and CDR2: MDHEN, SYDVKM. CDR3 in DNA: TGTGCCAGCAGTCTACGATCAGGCCCTGAAGCTTTCTTT. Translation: CASSLRSGPEAFF.

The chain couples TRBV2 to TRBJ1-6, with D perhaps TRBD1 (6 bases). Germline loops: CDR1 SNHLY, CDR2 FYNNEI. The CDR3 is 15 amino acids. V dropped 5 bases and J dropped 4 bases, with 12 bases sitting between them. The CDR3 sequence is CASSKQGNYNSPLHF. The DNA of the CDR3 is TGTGCCAGCAGTAAGCAGGGGAATTATAATTCACCCCTCCACTTT.

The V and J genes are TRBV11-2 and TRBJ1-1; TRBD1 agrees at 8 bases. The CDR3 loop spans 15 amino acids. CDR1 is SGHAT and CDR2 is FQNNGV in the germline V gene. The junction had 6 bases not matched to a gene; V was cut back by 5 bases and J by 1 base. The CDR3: CASSPRQGRNTEAFF. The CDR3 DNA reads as TGTGCCAGCAGCCCCCGACAGGGGAGGAACACTGAAGCTTTCTTT.